The rows below give T cell receptor beta chains drawn from one sample of a study of blood T cell repertoires in COVID-19. Assay: immunoSEQ multiplex PCR; the TCRdb copy retains only in-frame clones and omits some. The repertoire consists of 150,000 to 200,000 clones, with over 75% occurring once and the leading ten covering roughly 13%. Sequencing was done on a sample of peripheral blood. The receptor source for this set is a man between 50 and 59 years old who had recovered from COVID-19. The CDR3 runs from the conserved cysteine through the conserved F or W. A D gene is named only where the DNA matches it firmly. Only part of the rows carry a size: once, few, many, or a class if the clone is expanded.

D	V	size	J	DNA	CDR3
TRBD2	TRBV19	.	TRBJ2-1	TGTGCCAGTTGTCGTGGTAGCGGGCTTTACAATGAGCAGTTCTTC	CASCRGSGLYNEQFF
TRBD1	TRBV15	.	TRBJ1-6	TGTGCCACCAGCAGGGACAGGGGGACGTCACCCCTCCACTTT	CATSRDRGTSPLHF
.	TRBV28	.	TRBJ1-5	TGTGCCAGCAGTTTCGCAGGGAGGGAACGCCAGCCCCAGCATTTT	CASSFAGRERQPQHF
.	TRBV4-2	.	TRBJ2-1	TGTGCCAGCAGCCATTCGCCCGGACTCTCAGGTGAGCAGTTCTTC	CASSHSPGLSGEQFF
TRBD2	TRBV7-9	once	TRBJ2-7	TGTGCCAGCAGCCCGAGACTAGCGGGAACCTACGAGCAGTACTTC	CASSPRLAGTYEQYF
.	TRBV7-3	once	TRBJ2-1	TGTGCCAGCAGCCCGGGTGAGTTTAGCACCAGCTCCTACAATGAGCAGTTCTTC	CASSPGEFSTSSYNEQFF
TRBD2	TRBV27	once	TRBJ2-7	TGTGCCAGCAGTTTATCATCGGCCCCCCCAGCGGGAGGATTAGGGCCTACCTACGAGCAGTACTTC	CASSLSSAPPAGGLGPTYEQYF
.	TRBV6-5	.	TRBJ1-2	TGTGCCAGCACCGAGGGGGTAAGAGGTGGCTACACCTTC	CASTEGVRGGYTF
TRBD1	TRBV7-3	once	TRBJ2-6	TGTGCCAGCAGCTCAGGGGGCTCTGGGGCCAACGTCCTGACTTTC	CASSSGGSGANVLTF
TRBD1	TRBV30	.	TRBJ1-5	TGTGCCTGGAGTGGGGGACAGGGGAGAAGTCAGCCCCAGCATTTT	CAWSGGQGRSQPQHF
.	TRBV19	.	TRBJ1-2	TGTGCCAGTCGCGCAGGAAAAATCTATGGCTACACCTTC	CASRAGKIYGYTF
.	TRBV28	.	TRBJ2-5	TGTGCCAGCAGTTTTAATAGCGGCTGGGGTCAGTACTTC	CASSFNSGWGQYF
TRBD1	TRBV30	.	TRBJ1-4	TGTGCCTGGAGTTCGGGACAGGGTAATGAAAAACTGTTTTTT	CAWSSGQGNEKLFF
TRBD1	TRBV25-1	.	TRBJ2-3	TGTGCCAGCAGTTCCCGGGACAGGGGCCCAGATACGCAGTATTTT	CASSSRDRGPDTQYF
TRBD2	TRBV7-2	.	TRBJ2-4	TGTACCAGCAGCACAGGGACTAGGGGCATTCAGTACTTC	CTSSTGTRGIQYF
TRBD2	TRBV11-2	.	TRBJ2-5	TGTGCCAGCAGCTTGTGGCTAGCGGCTCGGGAGACCCAGTACTTC	CASSLWLAARETQYF
.	TRBV6-2/TRBV6-3	.	TRBJ1-5	TGTGCCAGCACCCCGGGGAGGGGGTACAATCAGCCCCAGCATTTT	CASTPGRGYNQPQHF
.	TRBV11-2	few	TRBJ1-2	TGTGCCAGCAGCTTAACAGCCAACTATGGCTACACCTTC	CASSLTANYGYTF
.	TRBV12-1	medium-sized	TRBJ2-5	TGTGCCAGCAAAACGGGTTGGGAGACCCAGTACTTC	CASKTGWETQYF
.	TRBV19	once	TRBJ2-6	TGTGCCAGTAACCAGGAATCTGGGGCCAACGTCCTGACTTTC	CASNQESGANVLTF
TRBD2	TRBV19	once	TRBJ2-5	TGTGCCAGTAGTAGAGCGGGAGGATCCGGAGAGACCCAGTACTTC	CASSRAGGSGETQYF
TRBD1	TRBV27	.	TRBJ2-3	TGTGCCAGCACAGACAGGGAGCAGATAAGGGGTACGCAGTATTTT	CASTDREQIRGTQYF
.	TRBV6-2/TRBV6-3	once	TRBJ1-1	TGTGCCAGCAGTGGACAGCTGAACACTGAAGCTTTCTTT	CASSGQLNTEAFF
TRBD2	TRBV5-1	.	TRBJ2-7	TGCGCCAGCAGCTTGGTAAGCGGGAGCGAGCAGTACTTC	CASSLVSGSEQYF
.	TRBV4-2	.	TRBJ2-5	TGTGCCAGCAGGCCGACAGGGACTGAAGAGACCCAGTACTTC	CASRPTGTEETQYF
TRBD2	TRBV29-1	once	TRBJ2-1	TGCAGCGTTGATGGGACTAGCCGCAATGAGCAGTTCTTC	CSVDGTSRNEQFF
.	TRBV9	.	TRBJ2-3	TGTGCCAGCAGCGTAGGTAGCGGCGGCCCAGATACGCAGTATTTT	CASSVGSGGPDTQYF
TRBD1	TRBV11-2	.	TRBJ1-1	TGTGCCAGCAGCCTCAGAGGGACAGGGAACACTGAAGCTTTCTTT	CASSLRGTGNTEAFF
.	TRBV6-5	.	TRBJ1-6	TGTGCCAGCAGTTCATCACCCGGTTTAAATTCACCCCTCCACTTT	CASSSSPGLNSPLHF
TRBD2	TRBV10-1	.	TRBJ2-1	TGCGCCAGCAGTGAGACTAGCGGGAGGAACAATGAGCAGTTCTTC	CASSETSGRNNEQFF
.	TRBV11-2	.	TRBJ2-3	TGTGCCAGCAGCCCCGGGTCCTACACAGATACGCAGTATTTT	CASSPGSYTDTQYF
.	TRBV12-3/TRBV12-4	.	TRBJ1-6	TGTGCCAGCAGTTTAGGGCAATTAACACCCCTCCACTTT	CASSLGQLTPLHF
TRBD2	TRBV5-1	.	TRBJ2-4	TGCGCCAGCAGCTTGCCAGGGACTAGCGGGGTCACCGGGATTCAGTACTTC	CASSLPGTSGVTGIQYF